The sequence of this TCR beta chain was determined in a study of T cells after yellow fever vaccination. In the study overall: Where fractions had low cell numbers, libraries were prepared from them with the SMART-Seq v4 Ultra Low Input RNA kit.

This clonotype came up many times. Antigen: not known. The CDR3 runs to 13 residues. From germline, CDR1 is MNHEY and CDR2 SMNVEV (reference sequence). Trimming left V 1 base short and J 4 bases short, with 7 bases between. MiXCR, applied by TCRdb to the 5' RACE reads, yields one record per CDR3 protein. The sample has roughly 350,000 distinct CDR3 sequences; approximately 4% are singletons. Study results and limitations: CD4 and CD8 compartments shared a small share of clonotypes, likely from convergent recombination.

This chain links TRBV27 with TRBJ1-1; D remains unclear. This receptor was taken from a man between 18 and 35 years old who received the YFV17D yellow fever vaccine. Sample: PBMCs, taken 5 days after the yellow fever booster vaccination. This chain's CDR3 is CASSLLTGTEAFF. In DNA, the CDR3 is TGTGCCAGCAGTTTATTGACCGGCACTGAAGCTTTCTTT.